A selection of T cell receptor beta chains follows, all from one sample in a study of regulatory T cells in long-lasting Graves disease. TCRdb redid the calling of the multiplex PCR reads with MiXCR, one entry per CDR3 protein. This sample carries approximately 400,000 distinct CDR3 sequences, 23% of them seen once, and the ten largest clones take about a quarter. This specimen was peripheral blood mononuclear cells (PBMCs), taken when the disease was refractory, from a patient treated with antithyroid drugs. The receptor source for this set is a female donor with Graves disease. CDR3s include the opening cysteine and the closing phenylalanine or tryptophan. The order of the fields is V gene, CDR3 protein.

V gene: TRBV20-1
CDR3 protein: CSAISLGDEKLFF

V gene: TRBV6-5
CDR3 protein: CASSYSGVGPETQYF

V gene: TRBV18
CDR3 protein: CASSPLGAGTGGENGYTF

V gene: TRBV7-6
CDR3 protein: CASSLGILDGGNTIYF

V gene: TRBV20-1
CDR3 protein: CSAVFSGFSYEQYF

V gene: TRBV12-3/TRBV12-4
CDR3 protein: CASSSRQASYEQYF

V gene: TRBV20-1
CDR3 protein: CSARAARSTEAFF

V gene: TRBV27
CDR3 protein: CASSLERRRVDEQYF

V gene: TRBV7-6
CDR3 protein: CASNNGGFDEQYF

V gene: TRBV29-1
CDR3 protein: CSVEEATGNYGYTF

V gene: TRBV20-1
CDR3 protein: CSARTSGGYEQYF

V gene: TRBV19
CDR3 protein: CASSATGADEAFF

V gene: TRBV29-1
CDR3 protein: CSGLGQGLNTEAFF

V gene: TRBV7-6
CDR3 protein: CANRHTGGAGANVLTF

V gene: TRBV20-1
CDR3 protein: CSAIQGGSYEQYF

V gene: TRBV9
CDR3 protein: CASPVGLTSTDTQYF

V gene: TRBV5-1
CDR3 protein: CASSERTNTGELFF

V gene: TRBV4-2
CDR3 protein: CASSQDLLARETYEQYF